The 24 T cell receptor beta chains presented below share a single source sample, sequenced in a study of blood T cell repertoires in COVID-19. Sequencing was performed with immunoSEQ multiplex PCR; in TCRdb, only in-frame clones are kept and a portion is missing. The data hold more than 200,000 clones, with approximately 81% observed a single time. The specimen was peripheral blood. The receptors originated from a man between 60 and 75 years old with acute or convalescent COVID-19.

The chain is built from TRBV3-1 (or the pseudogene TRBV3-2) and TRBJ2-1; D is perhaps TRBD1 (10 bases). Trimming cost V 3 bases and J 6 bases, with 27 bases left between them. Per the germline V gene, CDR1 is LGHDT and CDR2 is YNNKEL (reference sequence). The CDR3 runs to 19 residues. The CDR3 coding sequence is TGTGCCAGCAGCCATCGGACAGGGGGTATTGGCGGGAGGGTCAATGAGCAGTTCTTC. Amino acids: CASSHRTGGIGGRVNEQFF.

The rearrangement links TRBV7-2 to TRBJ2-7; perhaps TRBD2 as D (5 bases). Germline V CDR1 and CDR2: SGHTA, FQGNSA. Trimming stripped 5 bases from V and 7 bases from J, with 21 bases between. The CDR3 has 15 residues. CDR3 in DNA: TGTGCCAGCAGCCTCACGAGGGTAGTAGCAGATGAGCAGTACTTC. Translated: CASSLTRVVADEQYF.

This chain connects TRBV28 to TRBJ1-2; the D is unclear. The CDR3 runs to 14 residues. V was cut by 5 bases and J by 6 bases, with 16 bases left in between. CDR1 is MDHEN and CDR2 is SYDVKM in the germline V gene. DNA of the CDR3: TGTGCCAGCAGTCTTCAGGTGCTCAGGAATGGCTACACCTTC. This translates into CASSLQVLRNGYTF.

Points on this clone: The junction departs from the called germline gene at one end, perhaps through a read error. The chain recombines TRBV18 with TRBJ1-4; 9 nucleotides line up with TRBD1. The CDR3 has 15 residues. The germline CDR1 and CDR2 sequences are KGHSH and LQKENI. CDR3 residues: CASSPQGAGDEKLFF. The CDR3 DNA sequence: TGTGCCAGCTCTCCACAGGGGGCCGGAGATGAAAAACTGTTTTTT.

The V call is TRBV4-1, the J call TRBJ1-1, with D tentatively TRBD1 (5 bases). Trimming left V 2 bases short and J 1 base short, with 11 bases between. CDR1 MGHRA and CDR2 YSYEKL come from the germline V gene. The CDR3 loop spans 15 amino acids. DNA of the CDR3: TGCGCCAGCAGCCAAATCCCGGGGGAGAACACTGAAGCTTTCTTT. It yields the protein CASSQIPGENTEAFF.

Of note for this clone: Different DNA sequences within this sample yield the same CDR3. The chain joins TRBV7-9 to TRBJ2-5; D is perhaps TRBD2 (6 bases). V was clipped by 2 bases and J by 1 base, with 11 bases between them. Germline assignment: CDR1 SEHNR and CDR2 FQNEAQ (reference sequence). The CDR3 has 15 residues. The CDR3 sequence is CASSLWVGGQETQYF. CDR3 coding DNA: TGTGCCAGCAGCTTATGGGTGGGGGGCCAAGAGACCCAGTACTTC.

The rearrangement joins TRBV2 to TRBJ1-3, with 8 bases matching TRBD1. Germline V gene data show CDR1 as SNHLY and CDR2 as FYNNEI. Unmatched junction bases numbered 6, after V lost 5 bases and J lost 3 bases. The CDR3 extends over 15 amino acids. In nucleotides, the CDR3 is TGTGCCAGCAGTCCCCAGGGGGCGGGTGGAAACACCATATATTTT. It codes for CASSPQGAGGNTIYF.

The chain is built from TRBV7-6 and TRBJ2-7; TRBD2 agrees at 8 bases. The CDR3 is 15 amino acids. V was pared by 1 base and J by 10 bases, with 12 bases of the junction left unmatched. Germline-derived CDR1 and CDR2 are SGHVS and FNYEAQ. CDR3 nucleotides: TGTGCCAGCAGCTTAGACGGGAGGGGGAGCTCGAGCCAGTACTTC. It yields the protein CASSLDGRGSSSQYF. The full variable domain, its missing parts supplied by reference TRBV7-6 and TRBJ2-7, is GAGVSQSPRYKVTKRGQDVALRCDPISGHVSLYWYRQALGQGPEFLTYFNYEAQQDKSGLPNDRFSAERPEGSISTLTIQRTEQRDSAMYRCASSLDGRGSSSQYFGPGTRLTVT.

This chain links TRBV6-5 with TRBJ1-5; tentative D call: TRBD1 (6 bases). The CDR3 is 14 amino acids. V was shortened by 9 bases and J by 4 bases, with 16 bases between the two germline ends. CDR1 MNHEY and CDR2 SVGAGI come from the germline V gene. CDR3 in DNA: TGTGCCAGTGCCAACAGGGAAGGGAATCAGCCCCAGCATTTT. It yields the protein CASANREGNQPQHF.

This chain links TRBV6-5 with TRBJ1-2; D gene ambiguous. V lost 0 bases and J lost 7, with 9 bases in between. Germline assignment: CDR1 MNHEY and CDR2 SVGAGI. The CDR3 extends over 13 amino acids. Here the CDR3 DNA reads TGTGCCAGCAGTTACTCCCGGGAGGGTGGCTACACCTTC. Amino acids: CASSYSREGGYTF.

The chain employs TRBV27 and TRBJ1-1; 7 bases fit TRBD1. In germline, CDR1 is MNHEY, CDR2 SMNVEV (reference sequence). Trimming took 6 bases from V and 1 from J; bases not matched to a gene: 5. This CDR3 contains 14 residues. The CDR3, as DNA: TGTGCCAGCAGACTGACAGGGACGAACACTGAAGCTTTCTTT. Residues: CASRLTGTNTEAFF.

Here the CDR3 reads CASSGPGSYEQYF. Here the CDR3 DNA reads TGTGCCAGCAGTGGCCCGGGCTCCTACGAGCAGTACTTC. The J gene is TRBJ2-7, the V gene TRBV2; D gene ambiguous. The ends were cut back, 4 bases at V and 0 bases at J, with 7 bases in the middle. The V gene's germline CDR1 is SNHLY and CDR2 FYNNEI. The CDR3 contains 13 residues.

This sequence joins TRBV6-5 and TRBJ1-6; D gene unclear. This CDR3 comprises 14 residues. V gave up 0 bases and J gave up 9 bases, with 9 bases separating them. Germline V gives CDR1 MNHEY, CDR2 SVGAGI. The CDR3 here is CASSYSTGSSPLHF. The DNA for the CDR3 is TGTGCCAGCAGTTACTCGACTGGGAGTTCACCCCTCCACTTT.

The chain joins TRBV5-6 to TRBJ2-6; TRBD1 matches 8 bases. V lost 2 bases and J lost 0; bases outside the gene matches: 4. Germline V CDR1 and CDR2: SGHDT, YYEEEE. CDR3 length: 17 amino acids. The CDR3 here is CASSFGTGNSGANVLTF. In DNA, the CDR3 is TGTGCCAGCAGCTTTGGGACAGGAAACTCTGGGGCCAACGTCCTGACTTTC.

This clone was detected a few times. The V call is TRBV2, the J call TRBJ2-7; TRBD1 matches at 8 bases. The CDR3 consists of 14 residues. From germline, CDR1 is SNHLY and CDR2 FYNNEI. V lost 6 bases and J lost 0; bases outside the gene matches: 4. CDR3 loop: CASRRQGISYEQYF. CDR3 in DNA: TGTGCCAGCAGGAGACAGGGGATCTCCTACGAGCAGTACTTC.

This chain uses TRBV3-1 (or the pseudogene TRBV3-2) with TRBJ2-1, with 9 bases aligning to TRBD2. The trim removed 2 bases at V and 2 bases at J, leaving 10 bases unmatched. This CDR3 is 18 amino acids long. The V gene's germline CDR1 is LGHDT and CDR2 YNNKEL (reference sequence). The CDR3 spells CASSQTGGGATAYNEQFF. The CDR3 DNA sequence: TGTGCCAGCAGCCAAACAGGCGGGGGGGCCACCGCCTACAATGAGCAGTTCTTC.

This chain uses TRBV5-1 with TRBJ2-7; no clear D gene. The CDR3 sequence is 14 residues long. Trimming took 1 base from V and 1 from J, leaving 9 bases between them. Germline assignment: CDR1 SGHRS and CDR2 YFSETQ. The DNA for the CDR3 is TGCGCCAGCAGCTTGTGGCAGGATTCCTACGAGCAGTACTTC. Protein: CASSLWQDSYEQYF.

Here the CDR3 DNA reads TGTGCCAGCAGCTTAGGCAGGGACTATGGCTACACCTTC. Translated, it gives CASSLGRDYGYTF. The J gene is TRBJ1-2, the V gene TRBV11-2, with D maybe TRBD1 (5 bases). Trimming shortened V by 1 base and J by 3 bases, and 6 bases separated the two germline ends. This CDR3 region has 13 residues. Germline values: CDR1 SGHAT, CDR2 FQNNGV.

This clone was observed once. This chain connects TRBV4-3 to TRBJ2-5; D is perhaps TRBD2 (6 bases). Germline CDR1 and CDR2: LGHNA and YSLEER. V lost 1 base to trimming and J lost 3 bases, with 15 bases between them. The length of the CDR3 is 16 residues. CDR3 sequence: CASSQVAGTGEETQYF. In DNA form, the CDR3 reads TGCGCCAGCAGCCAAGTCGCGGGGACTGGCGAAGAGACCCAGTACTTC.

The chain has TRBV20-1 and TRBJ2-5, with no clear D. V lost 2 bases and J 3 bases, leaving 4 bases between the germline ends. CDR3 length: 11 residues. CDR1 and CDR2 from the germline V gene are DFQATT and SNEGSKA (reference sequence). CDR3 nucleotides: TGCAGTGCTAGACTAAAAGAGACCCAGTACTTC. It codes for CSARLKETQYF.

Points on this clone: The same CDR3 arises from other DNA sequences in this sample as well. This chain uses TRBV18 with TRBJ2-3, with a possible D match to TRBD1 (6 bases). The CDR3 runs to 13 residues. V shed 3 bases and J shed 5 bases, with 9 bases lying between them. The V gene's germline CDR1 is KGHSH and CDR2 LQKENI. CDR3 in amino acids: CASSPGAGDTQYF. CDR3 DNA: TGTGCCAGCTCACCGGGGGCCGGAGATACGCAGTATTTT.

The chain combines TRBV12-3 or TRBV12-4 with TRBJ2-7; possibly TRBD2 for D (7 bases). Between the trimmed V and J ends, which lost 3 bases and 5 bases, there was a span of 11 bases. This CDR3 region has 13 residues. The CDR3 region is CASSLGGLDEQYF. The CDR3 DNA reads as TGTGCCAGCAGTTTGGGGGGGCTGGACGAGCAGTACTTC.

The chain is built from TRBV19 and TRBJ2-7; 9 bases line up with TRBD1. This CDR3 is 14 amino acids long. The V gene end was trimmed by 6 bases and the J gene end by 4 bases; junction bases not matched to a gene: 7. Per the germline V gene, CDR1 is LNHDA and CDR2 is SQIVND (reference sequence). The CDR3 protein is CASSSTGGGYEQYF. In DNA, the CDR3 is TGTGCCAGTAGCTCCACAGGGGGCGGATACGAGCAGTACTTC.

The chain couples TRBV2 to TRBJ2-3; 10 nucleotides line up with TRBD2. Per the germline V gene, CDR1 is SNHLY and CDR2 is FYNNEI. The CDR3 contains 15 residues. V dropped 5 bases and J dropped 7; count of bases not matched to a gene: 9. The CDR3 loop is CASSLGTSGTYTQYF. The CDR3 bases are TGTGCCAGCAGTCTAGGCACTAGCGGGACGTATACGCAGTATTTT.